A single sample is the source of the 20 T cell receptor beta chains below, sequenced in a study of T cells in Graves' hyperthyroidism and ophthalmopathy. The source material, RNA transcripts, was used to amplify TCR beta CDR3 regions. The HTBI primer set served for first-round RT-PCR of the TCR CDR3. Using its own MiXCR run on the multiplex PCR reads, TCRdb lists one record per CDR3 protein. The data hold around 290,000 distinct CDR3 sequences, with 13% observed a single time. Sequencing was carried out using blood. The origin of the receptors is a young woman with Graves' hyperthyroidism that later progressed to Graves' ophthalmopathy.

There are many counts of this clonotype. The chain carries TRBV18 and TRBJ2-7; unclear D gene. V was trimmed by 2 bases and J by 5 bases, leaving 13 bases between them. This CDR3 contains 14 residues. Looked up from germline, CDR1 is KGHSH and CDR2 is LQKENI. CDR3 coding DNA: TGTGCCAGCTCACCAGCCGCTCCCCCGAACGAGCAGTACTTC. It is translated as CASSPAAPPNEQYF.

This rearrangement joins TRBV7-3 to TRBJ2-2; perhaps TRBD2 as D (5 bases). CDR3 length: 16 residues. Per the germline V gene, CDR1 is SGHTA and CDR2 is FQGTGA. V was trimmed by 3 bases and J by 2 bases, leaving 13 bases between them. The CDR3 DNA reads TGTGCCAGCAGCTTGGGCGAGGGCCTCAACACCGGGGAGCTGTTTTTT. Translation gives CASSLGEGLNTGELFF.

CDR3 nucleotides: TGTGCCAGCAGCGTAGATCTCACCCAGTTTGAGCAGTTCTTC. Amino acids: CASSVDLTQFEQFF. The chain has TRBV9 and TRBJ2-1, with no clear D. The CDR3 covers 14 residues. Germline V gene data show CDR1 as SGDLS and CDR2 as YYNGEE. Trimming removed 0 bases from V and 9 bases from J, with 13 bases in between.

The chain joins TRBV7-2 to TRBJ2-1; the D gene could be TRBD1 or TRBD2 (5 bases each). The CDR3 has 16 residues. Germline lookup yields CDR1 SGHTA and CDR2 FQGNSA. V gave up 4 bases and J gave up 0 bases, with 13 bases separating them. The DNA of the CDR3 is TGTGCCAGCAGCTCCTGGGACGCCGGCTCCTACAATGAGCAGTTCTTC. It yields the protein CASSSWDAGSYNEQFF.

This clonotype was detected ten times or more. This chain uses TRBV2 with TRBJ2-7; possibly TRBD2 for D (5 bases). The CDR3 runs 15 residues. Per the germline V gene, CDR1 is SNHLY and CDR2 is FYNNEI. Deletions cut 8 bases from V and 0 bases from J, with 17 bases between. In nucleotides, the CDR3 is TGTGCCAGCTCCTCCCGGGGATTTTTCTCCTACGAGCAGTACTTC. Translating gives CASSSRGFFSYEQYF.

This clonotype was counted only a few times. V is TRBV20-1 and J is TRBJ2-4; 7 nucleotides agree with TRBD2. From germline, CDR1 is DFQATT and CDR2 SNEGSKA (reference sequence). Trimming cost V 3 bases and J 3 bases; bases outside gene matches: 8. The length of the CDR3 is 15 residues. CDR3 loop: CSARARREYKNIQYF. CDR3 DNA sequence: TGCAGTGCTAGGGCCCGGCGGGAGTACAAAAACATTCAGTACTTC.

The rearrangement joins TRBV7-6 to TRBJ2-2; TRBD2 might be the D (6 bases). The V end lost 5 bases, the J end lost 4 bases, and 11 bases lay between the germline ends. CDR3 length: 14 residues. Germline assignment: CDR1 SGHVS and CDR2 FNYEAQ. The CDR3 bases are TGTGCCAGCAGCGGGCTCGGGGGCACCGGGGAGCTGTTTTTT. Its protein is CASSGLGGTGELFF.

The CDR3 nucleotides are TGCGCCAGCCATCCGGGACTCCGAGGGAATAATGAAAAACTGTTTTTT. It is translated as CASHPGLRGNNEKLFF. The V and J genes are TRBV4-1 and TRBJ1-4, with a weak D call TRBD1 (5 bases). V was pared by 8 bases and J by 4 bases, with 20 bases between. Germline loops: CDR1 MGHRA, CDR2 YSYEKL. The CDR3 consists of 16 residues.

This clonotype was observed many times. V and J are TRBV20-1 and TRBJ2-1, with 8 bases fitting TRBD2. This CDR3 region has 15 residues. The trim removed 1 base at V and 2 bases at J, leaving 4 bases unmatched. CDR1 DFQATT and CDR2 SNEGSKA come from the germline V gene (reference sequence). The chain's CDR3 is CSARVDSGAYNEQFF. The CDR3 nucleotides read TGCAGTGCTAGAGTAGATAGCGGGGCCTACAATGAGCAGTTCTTC.

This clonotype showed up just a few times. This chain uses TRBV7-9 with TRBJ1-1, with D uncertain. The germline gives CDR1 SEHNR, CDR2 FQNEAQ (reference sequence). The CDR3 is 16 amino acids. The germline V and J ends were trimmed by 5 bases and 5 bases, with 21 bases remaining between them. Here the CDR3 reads CASSPEVRREGTEAFF. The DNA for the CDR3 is TGTGCCAGCAGCCCGGAAGTAAGGCGCGAGGGAACTGAAGCTTTCTTT.

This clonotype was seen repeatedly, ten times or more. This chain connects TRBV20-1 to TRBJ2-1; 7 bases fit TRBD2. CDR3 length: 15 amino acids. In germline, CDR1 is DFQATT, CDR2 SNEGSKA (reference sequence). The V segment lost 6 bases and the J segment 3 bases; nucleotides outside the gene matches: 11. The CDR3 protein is CSAGPGAGVYNEQFF. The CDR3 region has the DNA TGCAGTGCCGGCCCTGGGGCGGGAGTCTACAATGAGCAGTTCTTC.

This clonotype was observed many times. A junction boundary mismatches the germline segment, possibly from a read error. The CDR3 region is CASSKAAGTSGGSSYEQYF. DNA of the CDR3: TGTGCCAGCAGTAAAGCGGCCGGGACTAGCGGGGGGAGCTCCTACGAGCAGTACTTC. The V gene is TRBV6-1, the J gene TRBJ2-7, with 15 bases matching TRBD2. In germline, CDR1 is MNHNS, CDR2 SASEGT. The CDR3 covers 19 residues.

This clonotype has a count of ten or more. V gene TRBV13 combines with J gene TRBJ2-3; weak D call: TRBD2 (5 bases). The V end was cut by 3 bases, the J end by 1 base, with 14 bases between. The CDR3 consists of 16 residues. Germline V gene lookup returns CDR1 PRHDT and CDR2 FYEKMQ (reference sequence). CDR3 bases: TGTGCCAGCAGCTTCATGGGAGACGGGGGCACAGATACGCAGTATTTT. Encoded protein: CASSFMGDGGTDTQYF.

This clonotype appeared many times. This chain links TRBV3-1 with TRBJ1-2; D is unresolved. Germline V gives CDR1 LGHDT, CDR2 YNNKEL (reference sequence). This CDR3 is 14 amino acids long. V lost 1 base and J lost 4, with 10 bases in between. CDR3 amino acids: CASSQAPSTYGYTF. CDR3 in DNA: TGTGCCAGCAGCCAAGCTCCCAGCACCTATGGCTACACCTTC.

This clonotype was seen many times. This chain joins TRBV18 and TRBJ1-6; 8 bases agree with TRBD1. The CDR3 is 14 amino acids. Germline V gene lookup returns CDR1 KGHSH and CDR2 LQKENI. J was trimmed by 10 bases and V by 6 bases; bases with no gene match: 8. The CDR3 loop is CASSSGTGRSPLHF. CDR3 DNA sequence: TGTGCCAGCTCTTCCGGGACAGGTAGATCACCCCTCCACTTT. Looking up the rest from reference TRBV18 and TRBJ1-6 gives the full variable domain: NAGVMQNPRHLVRRRGQEARLRCSPMKGHSHVYWYRQLPEEGLKFMVYLQKENIIDESGMPKERFSAEFPKEGPSILRIQQVVRGDSAAYFCASSSGTGRSPLHFGNGTRLTVT.

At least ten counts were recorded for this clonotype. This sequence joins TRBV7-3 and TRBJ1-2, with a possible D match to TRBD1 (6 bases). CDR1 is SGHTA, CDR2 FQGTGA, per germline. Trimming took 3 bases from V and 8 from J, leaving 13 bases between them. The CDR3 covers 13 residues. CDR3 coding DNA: TGTGCCAGCAGCTTCACAGGGATGGAGGGCTACACCTTC. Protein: CASSFTGMEGYTF.

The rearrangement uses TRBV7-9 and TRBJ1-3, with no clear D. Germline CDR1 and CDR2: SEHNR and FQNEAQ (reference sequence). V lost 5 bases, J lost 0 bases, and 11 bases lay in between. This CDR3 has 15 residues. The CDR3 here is CASSGPWSSGNTIYF. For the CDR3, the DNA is TGTGCCAGCAGCGGACCCTGGAGCTCTGGAAACACCATATATTTT.

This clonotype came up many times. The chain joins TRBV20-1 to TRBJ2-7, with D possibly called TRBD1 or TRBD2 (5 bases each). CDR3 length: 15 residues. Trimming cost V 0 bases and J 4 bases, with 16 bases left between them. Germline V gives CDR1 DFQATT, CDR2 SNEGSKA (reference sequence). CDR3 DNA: TGCAGTGCTAGAGATGCCGGGACCTACGATTACGAGCAGTACTTC. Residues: CSARDAGTYDYEQYF.

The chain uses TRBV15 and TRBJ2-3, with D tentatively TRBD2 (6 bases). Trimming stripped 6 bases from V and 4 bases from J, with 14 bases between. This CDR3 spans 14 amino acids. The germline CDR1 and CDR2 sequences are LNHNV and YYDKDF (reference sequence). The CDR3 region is CATRESGLSDTQYF. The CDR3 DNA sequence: TGTGCCACCAGGGAAAGCGGGCTTTCAGATACGCAGTATTTT.

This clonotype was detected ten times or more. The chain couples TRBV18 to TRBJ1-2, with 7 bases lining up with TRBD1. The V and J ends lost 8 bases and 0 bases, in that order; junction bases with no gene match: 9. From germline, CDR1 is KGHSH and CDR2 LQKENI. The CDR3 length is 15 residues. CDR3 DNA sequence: TGTGCCAGCGCGGCAGACAGGGCCACTAACTATGGCTACACCTTC. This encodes CASAADRATNYGYTF.